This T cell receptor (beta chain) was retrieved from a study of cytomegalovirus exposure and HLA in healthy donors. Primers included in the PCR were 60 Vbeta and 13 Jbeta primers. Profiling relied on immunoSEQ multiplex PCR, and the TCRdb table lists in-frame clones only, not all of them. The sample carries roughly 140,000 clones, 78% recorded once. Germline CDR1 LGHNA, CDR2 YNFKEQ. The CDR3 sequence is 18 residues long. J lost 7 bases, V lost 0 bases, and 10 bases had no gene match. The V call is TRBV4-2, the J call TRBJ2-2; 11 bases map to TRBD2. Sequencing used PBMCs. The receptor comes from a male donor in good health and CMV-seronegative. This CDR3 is CASSQDRGASGGIGELFF. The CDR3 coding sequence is TGTGCCAGCAGCCAAGATCGGGGGGCTAGCGGGGGGATCGGGGAGCTGTTTTTT.